The 17 T cell receptor beta chains presented below share a single source sample, sequenced in a study of blood T cell repertoires in COVID-19 (dated by TCRdb to the early 2020s). The library was built by means of the immunoSEQ multiplex PCR assay. Sourced from immuneACCESS, this table was stored by TCRdb with only in-frame sequences that have V and J called. A share of the clones is absent; for the studies checked, an unresolved V gene accounts for under half, and the remainder has no known explanation. The sample table contains 110,000 or so clones; only one count was recorded for around 83% of them. 4% to 4.5% of the sample rests with the top ten. Sequences were obtained from peripheral blood. The source of these receptors is a woman in her seventies with acute or convalescent COVID-19.

This clone was seen once. The chain recombines TRBV28 with TRBJ1-2; 10 bases align to TRBD1. The CDR3 runs to 14 residues. Trimming took 5 bases from V and 6 from J; bases not matched to a gene: 6. Looked up from germline, CDR1 is MDHEN and CDR2 is SYDVKM. CDR3 nucleotides: TGTGCCAGCAGTCCTCCGGGACAGGGGAATGGCTACACCTTC. Translated, it gives CASSPPGQGNGYTF.

This clone was counted a single time. The rearrangement joins TRBV5-6 to TRBJ1-1; D call uncertain. The CDR3 is 15 amino acids. CDR1 is SGHDT, CDR2 YYEEEE, per germline. V lost 0 bases to trimming and J lost 0 bases, with 9 bases between them. The CDR3 nucleotides read TGTGCCAGCAGCTTGGCCGCTAGCATGAACACTGAAGCTTTCTTT. Translation gives CASSLAASMNTEAFF.

V and J are TRBV27 and TRBJ2-3; unclear D gene. Trimming cost V 1 base and J 0 bases, with 8 bases left between them. Germline V lookup: CDR1 MNHEY, CDR2 SMNVEV (reference sequence). This CDR3 has 15 residues. CDR3: CASSLFGVSTDTQYF. The DNA for the CDR3 is TGTGCCAGCAGTTTATTCGGTGTAAGCACAGATACGCAGTATTTT.

J is TRBJ2-2 and V is TRBV28, with 11 bases matching TRBD2. J was trimmed by 5 bases and V by 7 bases; bases with no gene match: 12. The CDR3 has 17 amino acids. Per the germline V gene, CDR1 is MDHEN and CDR2 is SYDVKM. The CDR3 here is CASKETSGTLGTGELFF. CDR3 sequence (DNA): TGTGCCAGCAAGGAGACTAGCGGGACCTTAGGGACCGGGGAGCTGTTTTTT.

This clone showed up just once. The V and J genes are TRBV28 and TRBJ2-3; a weak D match, TRBD2 (6 bases). Germline V gives CDR1 MDHEN, CDR2 SYDVKM. This CDR3 region has 18 residues. The V end was cut by 6 bases, the J end by 0 bases, with 22 bases between. CDR3 residues: CASRQTMGGYLSTDTQYF. The CDR3 nucleotides are TGTGCCAGCAGGCAGACCATGGGAGGATACCTTAGCACAGATACGCAGTATTTT.

This chain uses TRBV7-2 with TRBJ2-2; D not resolved. V gave up 8 bases and J gave up 5 bases, with 12 bases separating them. From germline, CDR1 is SGHTA and CDR2 FQGNSA. The CDR3 runs 13 residues. CDR3 loop: CASERSRTGELFF. CDR3 DNA sequence: TGTGCCAGCGAAAGGTCGCGGACCGGGGAGCTGTTTTTT.

This clone occurred a few times. The gene calls are TRBV19 and TRBJ1-6; tentatively, D is TRBD1 (6 bases). The CDR3 has 14 amino acids. V lost 5 bases and J lost 6, with 11 bases in between. Per germline, CDR1 LNHDA and CDR2 SQIVND (reference sequence). The CDR3 here is CASSDQGGNSPLHF. In nucleotides, the CDR3 is TGTGCCAGTAGTGATCAAGGGGGTAATTCACCCCTCCACTTT.

The CDR3, as DNA: TGTGCCAGTAGTATGGACAGGGGAGGTCAGCCCCAGCATTTT. Residues: CASSMDRGGQPQHF. The chain links TRBV19 to TRBJ1-5, with TRBD1 identical over 9 bases. V was clipped by 3 bases and J by 6 bases; unmatched bases: 3. CDR3 size: 14 residues. Per the germline V gene, CDR1 is LNHDA and CDR2 is SQIVND (reference sequence). Full variable domain (missing parts from reference TRBV19 and TRBJ1-5): DGGITQSPKYLFRKEGQNVTLSCEQNLNHDAMYWYRQDPGQGLRLIYYSQIVNDFQKGDIAEGYSVSREKKESFPLTVTSAQKNPTAFYLCASSMDRGGQPQHFGDGTRLSIL.

The chain couples TRBV18 to TRBJ1-1, with TRBD1 matching over 7 bases. This CDR3 comprises 13 residues. CDR1 and CDR2 (germline): KGHSH, LQKENI. The V gene end was trimmed by 1 base and the J gene end by 8 bases; junction bases not matched to a gene: 4. CDR3 sequence (DNA): TGTGCCAGCTCACCACAGATGGACAGGGAAGCTTTCTTT. This codes for CASSPQMDREAFF.

This clone appeared a single time. The chain employs TRBV5-1 and TRBJ2-3; 8 bases map to TRBD2. This CDR3 has 20 amino acids. V lost 0 bases and J lost 0; bases outside the gene matches: 15. In germline, CDR1 is SGHRS, CDR2 YFSETQ. CDR3 nucleotide sequence: TGCGCCAGCAGCTTGGTCCCAATAGGGTGGAGCGGGGGTAGCACAGATACGCAGTATTTT. It encodes CASSLVPIGWSGGSTDTQYF.

The chain employs TRBV27 and TRBJ1-4; possible D gene TRBD1, 6 bases. The CDR3 spans 15 residues. V was cut by 6 bases and J by 7 bases, with 18 bases left in between. Per germline, CDR1 MNHEY and CDR2 SMNVEV (reference sequence). The chain's CDR3 is CASSRNAGAGEKLFF. The CDR3 DNA follows: TGTGCCAGCAGCCGCAACGCAGGGGCTGGTGAAAAACTGTTTTTT.

The chain links TRBV2 to TRBJ2-3; the match to TRBD1 covers 8 bases. J was trimmed by 4 bases and V by 6 bases; bases with no gene match: 12. This CDR3 has 16 amino acids. Germline V gene lookup returns CDR1 SNHLY and CDR2 FYNNEI. The chain's CDR3 is CASSSDRGRRADTQYF. In DNA, the CDR3 is TGTGCCAGCAGCTCCGACAGGGGAAGGAGGGCAGATACGCAGTATTTT.

The genes are TRBV6-2 or TRBV6-3 and TRBJ2-7; TRBD1 aligns across 7 bases. Germline V gives CDR1 MNHEY, CDR2 SVGEGT. V shed 5 bases, J shed 7 bases, and the junction held 11 bases outside the gene matches. There are 14 residues in the CDR3. This chain's CDR3 is CASSPGTVMGEQYV. CDR3 DNA sequence: TGTGCCAGCAGTCCCGGGACAGTGATGGGGGAGCAGTACGTC.

The gene calls are TRBV24-1 and TRBJ2-1, with a tentative D call TRBD1 (6 bases). CDR1 is KGHDR, CDR2 SFDVKD, per germline. The CDR3 consists of 13 residues. V was shortened by 5 bases and J by 8 bases, with 12 bases between the two germline ends. The CDR3 DNA reads as TGTGCCACCAGTGGAGGGGGTCAGGATGAGCAGTTCTTC. Translated, it gives CATSGGGQDEQFF.

The CDR3 loop is CASRRTGNTEAFF. The CDR3 DNA reads TGTGCCAGCAGAAGGACAGGGAACACTGAAGCTTTCTTT. This chain links TRBV7-9 with TRBJ1-1, with 7 nucleotides matching TRBD1. The germline CDR1 and CDR2 sequences are SEHNR and FQNEAQ (reference sequence). This CDR3 spans 13 amino acids. V lost 6 bases to trimming and J lost 1 base; unmatched junction nucleotides: 2.

This clone was seen only once. The chain joins TRBV5-6 to TRBJ2-4; possible D gene TRBD1, 5 bases. Trimming removed 7 bases at V and 0 bases at J, with 11 bases between. Germline-derived CDR1 and CDR2 are SGHDT and YYEEEE. The CDR3 extends over 14 amino acids. CDR3 protein: CASRPGLAKNIQYF. The CDR3 DNA is TGTGCCAGCCGGCCAGGGCTAGCCAAAAACATTCAGTACTTC.

The chain is built from TRBV6-2 or TRBV6-3 and TRBJ2-1; no firm D call. This CDR3 comprises 13 residues. V lost 4 bases and J 0 bases, leaving 4 bases between the germline ends. Germline V gives CDR1 MNHEY, CDR2 SVGEGT. The CDR3 region is CASSSGSYNEQFF. The CDR3 DNA follows: TGTGCCAGCAGTTCCGGCTCCTACAATGAGCAGTTCTTC.